The clone carrying this T cell receptor (delta chain) is medium-sized. The junction and the germline gene differ at one end; a read error may be behind it. TCRdb reran clone calling via CATT on the RT-PCR reads. The sample contains roughly 1,100 delta-chain clones, 3.5% to 4% of which appear only once. The CDR3 is 19 amino acids. Germline loops: CDR1 GEAIGNYY, CDR2 EKD. The sample is drawn from a study of gamma-delta T cells after stem cell transplantation. The rearrangement joins TRDV2 to TRDJ3; D call uncertain. Sequences were obtained from gamma-delta T cells. The TCR sequence derives from a human donor. It is not recorded whose cells these are; they may come from a transplant donor. In nucleotides, the CDR3 is TGTGCCTGTAACACCGTCGAAAGGGGTTTCTCCTGGGACACCCGACAGATGTTTTTC. Translation gives CACNTVERGFSWDTRQMFF.